This TCR beta chain is from a study of post-analysis software for immune sequencing data. Points from the study as a whole: Four to six TRBV segments (TRBV5-6, TRBV5-1 and TRBV20-1 among them) occurred more frequently in patients than in controls.

This clonotype was detected once. Its matching antigen is unknown. A junction end diverges from the germline sequence, so it may reflect a read error. Unique molecular identifiers were carried by the TCR beta cDNA libraries. One entry per CDR3 protein, called by TCRdb with MiXCR from the PCR reads. In the table there are 650,000 to 850,000 distinct CDR3 sequences, roughly half of which are singletons. CDR3 length: 15 amino acids. In germline, CDR1 is MNHNY, CDR2 SVGAGI (reference sequence). The rearrangement joins TRBV6-6 to TRBJ2-4; 8 nucleotides agree with TRBD2. Near its end, the DNA agrees better with TRBJ2-5, so the J call may be wrong. The TCR was taken from a girl between 10 and 17 years old with multiple sclerosis. The specimen sequenced was blood. The CDR3 loop reads CAGSLAGGGKETQYF. In DNA form, the CDR3 reads TGTGCCGGCAGTTTGGCCGGGGGGGGTAAAGAGACCCAGTACTTC.